This T cell receptor beta chain was found in a study of blood T cells in healthy people across ages. Findings of the study overall: Diversity figures based on one million T cells were deemed too low.

This CDR3 is 14 amino acids long. CDR1 and CDR2 from the germline V gene are SSHAT and FNYEAQ (reference sequence). A second roughly 6 to 11 cycle PCR used barcoded and J-beta primers. TCRdb re-called the 5' RACE reads with MiXCR, one entry per CDR3 protein. The repertoire holds more than 500,000 distinct CDR3 sequences, with approximately 27% as singletons. Comments on this clonotype: The target antigen is unknown.

Source material: blood. The V gene is TRBV7-7, the J gene TRBJ2-1; weak D call: TRBD2 (5 bases). The J call may not be correct, given that the DNA end is closer to TRBJ2-5. This receptor was identified in a woman aged 70-85 years in good health. The CDR3 loop is CASSLLPSRETQYF. In nucleotides, the CDR3 is TGTGCCAGCAGCTTACTGCCTAGCAGGGAGACCCAGTACTTC.